Shown below are 14 T cell receptor beta chains from a single sample sequenced in a study of blood T cells in healthy people across ages. Through a sample-barcoded 5' primer and a J-beta primer mix, a second PCR was run for roughly 6 to 12 cycles. Each CDR3 protein is one row after TCRdb ran MiXCR on the 5' RACE reads. The repertoire consists of about a million distinct CDR3 sequences, with roughly 51% occurring once and the leading ten covering 20% to 25%. The material sequenced was blood. The receptor set was obtained from a woman aged 55-69 years in good health.

The V and J genes are TRBV29-1 and TRBJ2-5; D is undetermined. The length of the CDR3 is 12 residues. V was cut by 2 bases and J by 3 bases, with 7 bases left in between. From germline, CDR1 is SQVTM and CDR2 ANQGSEA. The CDR3 loop is CSVERQKETQYF. The CDR3 region has the DNA TGCAGCGTTGAAAGGCAGAAAGAGACCCAGTACTTC.

This clonotype was seen more than once but under ten times. In DNA, the CDR3 is TGCGCCAGCAGCTTGGAGGGGACTAGCGTCATCGAGCAGTTCTTC. The encoded protein is CASSLEGTSVIEQFF. The chain employs TRBV5-1 and TRBJ2-1, with 10 positions matching TRBD2. The trim removed 0 bases at V and 10 bases at J, leaving 7 bases unmatched. Germline V gene lookup returns CDR1 SGHRS and CDR2 YFSETQ. The CDR3 totals 15 residues.

This clonotype has a handful of counts. The chain combines TRBV18 with TRBJ1-5; the D is unclear. Trimming took 2 bases from V and 6 from J, leaving 11 bases between them. Germline CDR1 KGHSH, CDR2 LQKENI. This CDR3 comprises 14 residues. The CDR3 DNA sequence: TGTGCCAGCTCACCAGGAGGAGCTGGTCAGCCCCAGCATTTT. Amino acids: CASSPGGAGQPQHF.

Concerning this clonotype: An end of the junction does not agree with germline; a read error may underlie this. This chain joins TRBV25-1 and TRBJ2-1, with D unclear. The CDR3 has 12 residues. Germline assignment: CDR1 MGHDK and CDR2 SYGVNS. The CDR3 protein is CASSESGNERFF. As DNA, the CDR3 is TGTGCCAGCAGTGAAAGTGGCAATGAGCGGTTCTTC.

The chain links TRBV20-1 to TRBJ2-7; TRBD1 matches at 7 bases. With 4 bases clipped from V and 7 bases from J, the junction kept 10 bases outside the gene matches. Germline V gene sequence: CDR1 DFQATT, CDR2 SNEGSKA (reference sequence). The CDR3 is made up of 13 amino acids. Written as DNA, the CDR3 is TGCAGTGCTACGCCAGGGGGTACCCCTGAGCAGTACTTC. Its protein is CSATPGGTPEQYF.

This clonotype was observed a handful of times. The genes are TRBV27 and TRBJ2-3; 9 nucleotides line up with TRBD2. The CDR3 is made up of 16 amino acids. The junction had 5 bases not matched to a gene; V was cut back by 2 bases and J by 2 bases. Germline CDR1 reads MNHEY; CDR2 reads SMNVEV (reference sequence). For the CDR3, the DNA is TGTGCCAGCAGTTTACGGCTAGCGGGACACACAGATACGCAGTATTTT. Translating it yields CASSLRLAGHTDTQYF.

Only a few counts were recorded for this clonotype. The chain employs TRBV4-1 and TRBJ2-1; 9 nucleotides line up with TRBD1. With V trimmed by 3 bases and J by 7 bases, 10 bases remained unmatched. The CDR3 runs to 16 residues. Germline V gene lookup returns CDR1 MGHRA and CDR2 YSYEKL. The CDR3 region has the DNA TGCGCCAGCAGCCACCCTGGGACAGGGCAGTGGAATGAGCAGTTCTTC. Translation gives CASSHPGTGQWNEQFF.

This clonotype was seen more than once but under ten times. The chain is built from TRBV29-1 and TRBJ2-7; D not certain. In germline, CDR1 is SQVTM, CDR2 ANQGSEA. Between the trimmed V and J ends, which lost 4 bases and 3 bases, there was a span of 7 bases. The CDR3 totals 11 residues. The CDR3 DNA follows: TGCAGCGTTGCGTTGGGCTACGAGCAGTACTTC. Its translation is CSVALGYEQYF.

Concerning this clonotype itself: Relative to the germline gene, one junction end is altered; a read error may explain this. The chain links TRBV12-3 or TRBV12-4 to TRBJ1-2; 10 nucleotides match TRBD1. The CDR3 has 15 residues. CDR3 in amino acids: CPSSPIDRGQYGYTF. The CDR3 coding sequence is TGTCCCAGCAGTCCTATTGACAGGGGGCAATATGGCTACACCTTC.

This clonotype occurred a few times. V usage is TRBV6-5 and J usage is TRBJ1-2; TRBD1 matches at 7 bases. V shed 4 bases, J shed 4 bases, and the junction held 9 bases outside the gene matches. Germline V gene data show CDR1 as MNHEY and CDR2 as SVGAGI. The CDR3 length is 15 residues. The CDR3: CASSSDREVIYGYTF. CDR3 DNA sequence: TGTGCCAGCAGTTCTGACAGGGAGGTTATCTATGGCTACACCTTC.

Remarks on this clonotype: An end of the junction differs from the germline gene, which may be a read error. The gene calls are TRBV29-1 and TRBJ2-7, with D tentatively TRBD2 (6 bases). CDR1 and CDR2 from the germline V gene are SQVTM and ANQGSEA. The CDR3 extends over 13 amino acids. The CDR3 is CSAKLAFGETQCF. The CDR3 bases are TGCAGCGCAAAACTAGCTTTCGGGGAGACCCAGTGCTTC.

This clonotype was counted a few times. The chain has TRBV27 and TRBJ2-7; 13 nucleotides match TRBD2. The V segment lost 4 bases and the J segment 5 bases; nucleotides outside the gene matches: 5. The CDR3 runs 15 residues. CDR1 is MNHEY and CDR2 is SMNVEV in the germline V gene (reference sequence). In DNA, the CDR3 is TGTGCCAGCAGTTCGCCGGGACTAGCGGGACACGAGCAGTACTTC. Translating it yields CASSSPGLAGHEQYF.

The table lists this clonotype with a few counts. The chain combines TRBV10-3 with TRBJ1-2, with 8 bases lining up with TRBD1. Trimming removed 10 bases from V and 6 bases from J; junction bases left unmatched: 7. Germline V gene data show CDR1 as ENHRY and CDR2 as SYGVKD. This CDR3 region has 12 residues. CDR3: CATADRDNGYTF. Here the CDR3 DNA reads TGTGCCACCGCGGACAGGGATAATGGCTACACCTTC.

V usage is TRBV11-2 and J usage is TRBJ2-5; D not certain. This CDR3 has 14 residues. Germline V gene lookup returns CDR1 SGHAT and CDR2 FQNNGV. The germline V and J ends were trimmed by 2 bases and 0 bases, with 7 bases remaining between them. As DNA, the CDR3 is TGTGCCAGCAGCTTATTGAACTACCAAGAGACCCAGTACTTC. Translating it yields CASSLLNYQETQYF.